This passage covers 9 T cell receptor beta chains from one sample sequenced in a study of blood T cells in healthy people across ages. Sample-barcoded 5' priming and a J-beta primer mix drove a second PCR of about 7 to 12 cycles. Using its own MiXCR run on the 5' RACE reads, TCRdb lists one record per CDR3 protein. The sample shows hundreds of thousands of distinct CDR3 sequences, roughly 50% of them seen only once. Sequenced: blood. All receptors derive from a man aged 40-50 years in good health.

CDR3 protein: CSAREPPRGDRVFF. CDR3 DNA sequence: TGCAGTGCTAGGGAACCCCCCAGGGGGGATCGGGTTTTCTTT. V usage is TRBV20-1 and J usage is TRBJ1-1; 7 nucleotides align to TRBD1. The CDR3 is 14 amino acids. Trimming at V came to 3 bases and at J to 13 bases, leaving 17 bases not matched to a gene. Germline lookup yields CDR1 DFQATT and CDR2 SNEGSKA (reference sequence).

The V call is TRBV5-5, the J call TRBJ1-5; 7 bases fit TRBD1. This CDR3 spans 17 amino acids. CDR1 is SGHKS and CDR2 is YYEKEE in the germline V gene (reference sequence). After removal of 4 bases from V and 5 bases from J, the junction contained 15 bases not matched to a gene. Here the CDR3 reads CASSQDDRALSDQPQHF. CDR3 bases: TGTGCCAGCAGCCAAGACGACAGGGCTTTATCCGATCAGCCCCAGCATTTT.

This clonotype was picked up a small number of times. The genes are TRBV25-1 and TRBJ1-2; TRBD1 matches at 9 bases. This CDR3 region has 16 residues. Germline V gene sequence: CDR1 MGHDK, CDR2 SYGVNS. Germline trimming cut 3 bases from V and 7 bases from J; bases unmatched to any gene: 12. The CDR3 coding sequence is TGTGCCAGCAGTGATTACTCGGGACAGGGTATAAGTGGCTACACCTTC. Protein: CASSDYSGQGISGYTF.

The chain links TRBV10-2 to TRBJ2-3, with D possibly matching TRBD1 (5 bases). Germline V lookup: CDR1 WSHSY, CDR2 SAAADI. This CDR3 comprises 14 residues. Trimming removed 8 bases from V and 1 base from J, with 13 bases in between. CDR3 DNA sequence: TGCGCCAGCCAGGGAAACACCGGCACAGATACGCAGTATTTT. Translated, it gives CASQGNTGTDTQYF.

This clonotype occurred once. This chain links TRBV11-1 with TRBJ2-7; D might be TRBD2 (6 bases). The germline V and J ends were trimmed by 3 bases and 0 bases, with 12 bases remaining between them. Germline values: CDR1 SGHAT, CDR2 FQDESV (reference sequence). This CDR3 is built from 15 residues. CDR3 nucleotide sequence: TGTGCCAGCAGCTTCGGGCTGGGACTCTCCTACGAGCAGTACTTC. Protein: CASSFGLGLSYEQYF.

CDR3 DNA: TGTGCCAGCAGTGAAGTTAGCGCGGGGGGTAATGTTAAAGAGACCCAGTACTTC. Translation gives CASSEVSAGGNVKETQYF. The chain joins TRBV6-1 to TRBJ2-5, with TRBD2 matching over 8 bases. The CDR3 length is 18 residues. CDR1 and CDR2 from the germline V gene are MNHNS and SASEGT. Trimming took 1 base from V and 3 from J; bases not matched to a gene: 13.

The gene calls are TRBV5-1 and TRBJ1-1; D not certain. Germline V gives CDR1 SGHRS, CDR2 YFSETQ. The CDR3 length is 14 residues. V lost 0 bases and J lost 6, with 12 bases in between. CDR3 nucleotides: TGCGCCAGCAGCTTGGCCGTAGCAGACCCTGAAGCTTTCTTT. Protein: CASSLAVADPEAFF.

The chain employs TRBV27 and TRBJ2-7; 11 bases are a match to TRBD1. Germline V gene lookup returns CDR1 MNHEY and CDR2 SMNVEV (reference sequence). With V trimmed by 5 bases and J by 0 bases, 6 bases remained unmatched. This CDR3 is 16 amino acids long. In DNA form, the CDR3 reads TGTGCCAGCAGTAGAAGGACAGGGGGCGACTCCTACGAGCAGTACTTC. It translates to CASSRRTGGDSYEQYF.

This chain joins TRBV28 and TRBJ2-3, with 9 bases aligning to TRBD1. Trimming removed 4 bases from V and 7 bases from J; junction bases left unmatched: 6. This CDR3 comprises 14 residues. Looked up from germline, CDR1 is MDHEN and CDR2 is SYDVKM. The chain's CDR3 is CASSSQTGGNTQYF. The CDR3 DNA reads as TGTGCCAGCAGTTCTCAGACAGGGGGAAATACGCAGTATTTT.